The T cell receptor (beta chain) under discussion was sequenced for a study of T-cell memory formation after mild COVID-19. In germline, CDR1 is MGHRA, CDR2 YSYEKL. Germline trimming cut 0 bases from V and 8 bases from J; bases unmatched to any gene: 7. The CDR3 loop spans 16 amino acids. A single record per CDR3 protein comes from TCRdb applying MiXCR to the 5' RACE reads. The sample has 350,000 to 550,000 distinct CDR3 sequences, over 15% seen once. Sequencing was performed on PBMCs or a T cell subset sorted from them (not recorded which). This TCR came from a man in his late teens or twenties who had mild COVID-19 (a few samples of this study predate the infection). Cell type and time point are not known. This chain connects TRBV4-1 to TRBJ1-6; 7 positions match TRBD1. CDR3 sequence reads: CASSQEGLGTDSPLHF. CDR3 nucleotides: TGCGCCAGCAGCCAAGAGGGACTAGGGACAGATTCACCCCTCCACTTT.